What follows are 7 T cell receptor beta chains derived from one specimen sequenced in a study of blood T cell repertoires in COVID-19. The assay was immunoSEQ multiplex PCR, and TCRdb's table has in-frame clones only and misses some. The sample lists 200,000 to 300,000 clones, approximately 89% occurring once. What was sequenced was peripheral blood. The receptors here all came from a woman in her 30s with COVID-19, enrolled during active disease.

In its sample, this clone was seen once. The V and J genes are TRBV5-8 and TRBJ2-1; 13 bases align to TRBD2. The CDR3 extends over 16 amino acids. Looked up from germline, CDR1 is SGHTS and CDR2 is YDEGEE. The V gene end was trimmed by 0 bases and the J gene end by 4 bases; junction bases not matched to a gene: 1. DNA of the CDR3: TGTGCCAGCAGCTTGGGACTAGCGGGGGGTTACAATGAGCAGTTCTTC. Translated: CASSLGLAGGYNEQFF.

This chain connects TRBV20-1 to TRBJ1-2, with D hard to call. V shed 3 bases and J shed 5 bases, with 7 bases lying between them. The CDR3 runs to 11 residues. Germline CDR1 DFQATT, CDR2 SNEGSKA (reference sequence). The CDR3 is CSASTRYGYTF. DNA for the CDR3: TGCAGTGCTAGTACGCGTTATGGCTACACCTTC.

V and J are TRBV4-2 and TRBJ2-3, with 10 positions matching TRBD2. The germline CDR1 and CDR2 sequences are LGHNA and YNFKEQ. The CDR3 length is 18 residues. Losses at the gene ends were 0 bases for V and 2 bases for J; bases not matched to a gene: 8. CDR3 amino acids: CASSQEGASGGPTDTQYF. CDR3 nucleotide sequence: TGTGCCAGCAGCCAAGAGGGGGCTAGCGGGGGCCCCACAGATACGCAGTATTTT.

The CDR3 nucleotides are TGCGCCAGCAGCCAAGATGGTCCGGGGTTCGCAAGTAACTATGGCTACACCTTC. Translating it yields CASSQDGPGFASNYGYTF. J is TRBJ1-2 and V is TRBV4-3; the D is unclear. V dropped 0 bases and J dropped 1 base, with 18 bases sitting between them. The CDR3 runs 18 residues. Germline V CDR1 and CDR2: LGHNA, YSLEER.

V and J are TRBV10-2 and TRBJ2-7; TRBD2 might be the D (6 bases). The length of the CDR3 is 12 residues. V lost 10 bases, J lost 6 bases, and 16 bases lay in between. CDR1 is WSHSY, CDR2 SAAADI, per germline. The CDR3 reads CATQKGAGEQYF. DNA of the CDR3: TGCGCCACCCAGAAGGGAGCGGGCGAGCAGTACTTC.

The CDR3 DNA reads TGCGCCAGCAGCTTGGCCGGGGGGATTAGTCAGCCCCAGCATTTT. This sequence encodes CASSLAGGISQPQHF. This chain uses TRBV5-1 with TRBJ1-5; perhaps TRBD1 as D (5 bases). Trimming took 0 bases from V and 6 from J, leaving 13 bases between them. The CDR3 sequence is 15 residues long. Germline CDR1 reads SGHRS; CDR2 reads YFSETQ.

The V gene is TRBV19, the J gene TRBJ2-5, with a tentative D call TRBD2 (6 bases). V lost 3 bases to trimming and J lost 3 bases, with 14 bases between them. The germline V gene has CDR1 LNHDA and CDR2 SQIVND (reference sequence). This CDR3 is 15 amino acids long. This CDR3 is CASSIGPWGEETQYF. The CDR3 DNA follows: TGTGCCAGTAGTATTGGGCCCTGGGGGGAAGAGACCCAGTACTTC. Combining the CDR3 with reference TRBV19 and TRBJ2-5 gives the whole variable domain DGGITQSPKYLFRKEGQNVTLSCEQNLNHDAMYWYRQDPGQGLRLIYYSQIVNDFQKGDIAEGYSVSREKKESFPLTVTSAQKNPTAFYLCASSIGPWGEETQYFGPGTRLLVL.